These 20 T cell receptor beta chains came from one sample sequenced in a study of cytomegalovirus exposure and HLA in healthy donors. PCR used 60 Vbeta primers and 13 Jbeta primers. Produced via immunoSEQ multiplex PCR; TCRdb's table is partial and in-frame only. Among some 150,000 clones listed, approximately 76% were seen once. Sequencing was performed on PBMCs. Every receptor here comes from a man aged 55 to 70 in good health and CMV-seronegative.

This rearrangement joins TRBV5-1 to TRBJ2-1; 11 nucleotides align to TRBD2. Germline trimming cut 4 bases from V and 4 bases from J; bases unmatched to any gene: 4. CDR1 is SGHRS and CDR2 is YFSETQ in the germline V gene. There are 15 residues in the CDR3. As DNA, the CDR3 is TGCGCCAGCAGCAGACTAGCGGGGCAATACAATGAGCAGTTCTTC. Its translation: CASSRLAGQYNEQFF.

Note on this clone: A read error may account for a junction end that differs from germline. J is TRBJ1-4 and V is TRBV7-9; a possible D gene is TRBD1 (5 bases). The CDR3 runs 15 residues. Germline assignment: CDR1 SEHNR and CDR2 FQNEAQ (reference sequence). CDR3 in DNA: TGTTCCAGCAGCTTAGTCGCGGGGACGGGTGAAAAACTGTTTTTT. Its translation is CSSSLVAGTGEKLFF.

The V call is TRBV6-5, the J call TRBJ2-7; no clear D. The CDR3 has 13 residues. V was trimmed by 2 bases and J by 3 bases, leaving 8 bases between them. Germline assignment: CDR1 MNHEY and CDR2 SVGAGI. DNA for the CDR3: TGTGCCAGCAGTTACCAGACGGGCTACGAGCAGTACTTC. This sequence encodes CASSYQTGYEQYF.

The chain's CDR3 is CATSRDFDTALGTEAFF. The CDR3 DNA follows: TGTGCCACCAGCAGAGATTTCGACACCGCTTTAGGCACTGAAGCTTTCTTT. V is TRBV15 and J is TRBJ1-1; D uncertain. CDR3 length: 17 residues. Per the germline V gene, CDR1 is LNHNV and CDR2 is YYDKDF (reference sequence). V was trimmed by 0 bases and J by 4 bases, leaving 18 bases between them. The variable domain in full, with the rest retrieved from reference TRBV15 and TRBJ1-1, is DAMVIQNPRYQVTQFGKPVTLSCSQTLNHNVMYWYQQKSSQAPKLLFHYYDKDFNNEADTPDNFQSRRPNTSFCFLDIRSPGLGDTAMYLCATSRDFDTALGTEAFFGQGTRLTVV.

Comments on this clone: An end of the junction does not agree with germline; a read error may underlie this. This chain links TRBV7-9 with TRBJ2-1, with TRBD2 matching over 8 bases. The length of the CDR3 is 15 residues. Germline V lookup: CDR1 SEHNR, CDR2 FQNEAQ (reference sequence). CDR3 sequence reads: CSSSLAGNGGNEQFF. Written as DNA, the CDR3 is TGTTCCAGCAGCTTAGCGGGGAACGGAGGCAATGAGCAGTTCTTC.

V usage is TRBV29-1 and J usage is TRBJ2-3, with a tentative D call TRBD2 (6 bases). The CDR3 consists of 14 residues. CDR1 and CDR2 (germline): SQVTM, ANQGSEA. The V end lost 3 bases, the J end lost 5 bases, and 15 bases lay between the germline ends. For the CDR3, the DNA is TGCAGCGTTGATTTGAGCGGGCCGGGAGATACGCAGTATTTT. Protein sequence: CSVDLSGPGDTQYF.

V gene TRBV7-7 combines with J gene TRBJ2-2; weak D call: TRBD1 (5 bases). The length of the CDR3 is 14 residues. The germline V gene has CDR1 SSHAT and CDR2 FNYEAQ (reference sequence). Trimming pared 1 base from V and 6 bases from J, leaving 9 bases between. The CDR3 region is CASSLVLGAGELFF. CDR3 DNA: TGTGCCAGCAGCTTAGTATTAGGGGCCGGGGAGCTGTTTTTT.

V gene TRBV6-1 combines with J gene TRBJ2-7, with TRBD2 identical over 11 bases. Losses at the gene ends were 1 base for V and 2 bases for J; bases not matched to a gene: 13. The CDR3 contains 19 residues. The germline V gene has CDR1 MNHNS and CDR2 SASEGT. In nucleotides, the CDR3 is TGTGCCAGCAGTGAAGTGCCAGGAGAGGGACTAGCGGATACCTACGAGCAGTACTTC. Amino acids: CASSEVPGEGLADTYEQYF.

The V call is TRBV7-2, the J call TRBJ1-4, with 10 positions matching TRBD1. The CDR3 is 15 amino acids. Germline values: CDR1 SGHTA, CDR2 FQGNSA. Trimming took 1 base from V and 7 from J; bases not matched to a gene: 3. The CDR3 region is CASSLDGTGVEKLFF. Here the CDR3 DNA reads TGTGCCAGCAGCTTAGATGGGACAGGGGTTGAAAAACTGTTTTTT.

This CDR3 is CASSGIQTSGQETQYF. CDR3 in DNA: TGTGCCAGCAGCGGGATCCAAACTAGCGGCCAAGAGACCCAGTACTTC. The rearrangement links TRBV9 to TRBJ2-5; TRBD2 matches 8 bases. The CDR3 has 16 residues. J gave up 1 base and V 3 bases, and 8 bases lay outside the gene matches. Germline V gene data show CDR1 as SGDLS and CDR2 as YYNGEE.

This clone was observed once. V is TRBV6-5 and J is TRBJ1-5; possibly TRBD1 for D (5 bases). The ends were cut back, 6 bases at V and 1 base at J, with 13 bases in the middle. Looked up from germline, CDR1 is MNHEY and CDR2 is SVGAGI. This CDR3 is built from 15 residues. The CDR3, as DNA: TGTGCCAGCAGGGAGGGGAGGGTAAGCAATCAGCCCCAGCATTTT. It translates to CASREGRVSNQPQHF.

This chain joins TRBV5-1 and TRBJ1-5; a weak D match, TRBD1 (5 bases). The CDR3 is 16 amino acids. V was trimmed by 0 bases and J by 1 base, leaving 11 bases between them. Looked up from germline, CDR1 is SGHRS and CDR2 is YFSETQ. This chain's CDR3 is CASSLGGGPSNQPQHF. CDR3 sequence (DNA): TGCGCCAGCAGCTTGGGGGGGGGTCCAAGCAATCAGCCCCAGCATTTT.

The rearrangement uses TRBV19 and TRBJ2-3; perhaps TRBD1 as D (7 bases). CDR1 and CDR2 (germline): LNHDA, SQIVND (reference sequence). V lost 7 bases to trimming and J lost 7 bases, with 15 bases between them. The CDR3 is 13 amino acids. The CDR3 sequence: CASTAGQSNTQYF. The CDR3 DNA reads as TGTGCCAGTACGGCGGGACAGTCAAATACGCAGTATTTT.

This chain connects TRBV2 to TRBJ2-7; D perhaps matches TRBD1 (6 bases). CDR3 length equals 14 residues. Between the trimmed V and J ends, which lost 6 bases and 4 bases, there was a span of 16 bases. Germline assignment: CDR1 SNHLY and CDR2 FYNNEI. The CDR3 spells CASRKVQGVYEQYF. CDR3 DNA sequence: TGTGCCAGCAGAAAAGTACAGGGAGTATACGAGCAGTACTTC. The full variable domain, in which reference TRBV2 and TRBJ2-7 provide the parts outside the CDR3, is EPEVTQTPSHQVTQMGQEVILRCVPISNHLYFYWYRQILGQKVEFLVSFYNNEISEKSEIFDDQFSVERPDGSNFTLKIRSTKLEDSAMYFCASRKVQGVYEQYFGPGTRLTVT.

The rearrangement links TRBV6-5 to TRBJ1-1; 9 positions match TRBD1. There are 13 residues in the CDR3. V shed 6 bases, J shed 5 bases, and the junction held 4 bases outside the gene matches. Germline V lookup: CDR1 MNHEY, CDR2 SVGAGI. The CDR3, as DNA: TGTGCCAGCAGGGGGACAGGGCGTACTGAAGCTTTCTTT. Translation: CASRGTGRTEAFF.

V gene TRBV5-1 combines with J gene TRBJ2-1; tentatively, D is TRBD2 (5 bases). V lost 0 bases, J lost 1 base, and 8 bases lay in between. The CDR3 sequence is 15 residues long. Germline lookup yields CDR1 SGHRS and CDR2 YFSETQ. CDR3 DNA: TGCGCCAGCAGCTTGGGTGGGAGATCCTACAATGAGCAGTTCTTC. As protein: CASSLGGRSYNEQFF.

In its sample, this clone was seen once. Germline is not matched at one junction end, which may reflect a read error. The chain is built from TRBV4-1 and TRBJ2-5; TRBD1 aligns across 7 bases. CDR1 MGHRA and CDR2 YSYEKL come from the germline V gene. The CDR3 spans 16 residues. The CDR3 nucleotides read TGCGCCAGCACCCAAAGTCTACAGGGGATACAAGAGACCCAGTACTTC. As protein: CASTQSLQGIQETQYF.

The V call is TRBV29-1, the J call TRBJ2-7; possible D gene TRBD2, 6 bases. Trimming took off 4 bases at V and 0 bases at J, with 13 bases between the two ends. The CDR3 length is 14 residues. Germline values: CDR1 SQVTM, CDR2 ANQGSEA. CDR3 nucleotide sequence: TGCAGCGTTGCGGGACTCTCGAGCTCCTACGAGCAGTACTTC. As protein: CSVAGLSSSYEQYF.

In this sample, this clone turned up a few times. The genes are TRBV27 and TRBJ2-1; D is perhaps TRBD1 (6 bases). CDR1 MNHEY and CDR2 SMNVEV come from the germline V gene (reference sequence). Deletions cut 2 bases from V and 8 bases from J, with 13 bases between. This CDR3 is built from 14 residues. The CDR3 DNA is TGTGCCAGCAGTTTAGGGGGCAGGGTGGATGAGCAGTTCTTC. This sequence encodes CASSLGGRVDEQFF.

V gene TRBV28 combines with J gene TRBJ1-2; 7 bases fit TRBD1. Germline CDR1 reads MDHEN; CDR2 reads SYDVKM. The CDR3 has 14 amino acids. V lost 7 bases, J lost 3 bases, and 8 bases stayed unmatched. CDR3 DNA: TGTGCCAGCACCAGGTCCGGGACAGACTATGGCTACACCTTC. This sequence encodes CASTRSGTDYGYTF.